There are many counts of the clone carrying this T cell receptor (beta chain). Regions amplified from RNA transcripts were the TCR beta CDR3 regions. The study used the HTBI primer set for a first-round RT-PCR of the TCR CDR3. In TCRdb, the multiplex PCR reads were re-called with MiXCR into one record per CDR3 protein. The sample gives 360,000 or so distinct CDR3 sequences, over 12% of which show up once; about 21% is in the top ten. The data are from a study of T cells in Graves' hyperthyroidism and ophthalmopathy. Study at large: The blood sample was taken at first diagnosis, before treatment began.

A patient was excluded if there was uncontrolled infection, other autoimmune disease, pregnancy or lactation. Diagnosis rested on symptoms, serum thyroxine and TRAb, thyroid ultrasound, and orbital computed tomography. CDR1 and CDR2 (germline): LGHDT, YNNKEL (reference sequence). The V gene lost 1 base and the J gene lost 6 bases, with 4 bases spanning the gap. CDR3 length: 12 amino acids. The sequenced sample consisted of blood. The source of this sequence is a woman aged 60-75 years with Graves' ophthalmopathy. The V gene is TRBV3-1, the J gene TRBJ2-1; no reliable D call. The chain's CDR3 is CASSQVTNEQFF. The CDR3 DNA is TGTGCCAGCAGCCAAGTTACCAATGAGCAGTTCTTC.